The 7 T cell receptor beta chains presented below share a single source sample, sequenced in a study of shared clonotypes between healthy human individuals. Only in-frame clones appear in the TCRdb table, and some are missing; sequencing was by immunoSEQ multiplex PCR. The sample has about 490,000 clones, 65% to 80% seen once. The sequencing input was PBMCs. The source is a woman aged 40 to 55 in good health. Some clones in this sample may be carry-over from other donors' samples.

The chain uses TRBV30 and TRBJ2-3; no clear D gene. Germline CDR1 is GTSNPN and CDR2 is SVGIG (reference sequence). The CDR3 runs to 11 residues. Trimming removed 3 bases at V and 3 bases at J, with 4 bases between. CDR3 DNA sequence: TGTGCCTGGAGCGGGACAGATACGCAGTATTTT. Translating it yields CAWSGTDTQYF.

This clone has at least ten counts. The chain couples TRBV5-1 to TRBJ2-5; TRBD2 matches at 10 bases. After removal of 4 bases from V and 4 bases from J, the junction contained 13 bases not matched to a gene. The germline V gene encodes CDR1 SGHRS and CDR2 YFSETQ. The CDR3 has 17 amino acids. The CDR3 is CASSPGDTSGVLETQYF. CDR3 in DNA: TGCGCCAGCAGCCCGGGCGATACTAGCGGGGTATTAGAGACCCAGTACTTC.

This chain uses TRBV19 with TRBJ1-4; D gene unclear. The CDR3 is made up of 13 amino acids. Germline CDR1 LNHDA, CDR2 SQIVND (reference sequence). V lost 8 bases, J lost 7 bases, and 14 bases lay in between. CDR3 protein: CASLSLGGEKLFF. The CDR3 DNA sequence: TGTGCCAGTCTCTCCCTGGGCGGTGAAAAACTGTTTTTT.

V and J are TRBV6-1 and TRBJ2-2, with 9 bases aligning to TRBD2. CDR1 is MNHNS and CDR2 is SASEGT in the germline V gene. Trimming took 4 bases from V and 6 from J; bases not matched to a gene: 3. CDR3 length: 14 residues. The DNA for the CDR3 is TGTGCCAGCAGTGTCGAGCGGGGGGCCGGGGAGCTGTTTTTT. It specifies CASSVERGAGELFF.

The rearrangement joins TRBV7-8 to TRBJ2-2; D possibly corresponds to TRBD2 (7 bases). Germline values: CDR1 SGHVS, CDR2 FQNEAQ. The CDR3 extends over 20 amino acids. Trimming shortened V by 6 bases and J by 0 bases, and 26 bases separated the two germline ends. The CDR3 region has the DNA TGTGCCAGCAGACTAATCAGGGGCCCAGGAGCGGGATCGAACACCGGGGAGCTGTTTTTT. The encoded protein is CASRLIRGPGAGSNTGELFF.

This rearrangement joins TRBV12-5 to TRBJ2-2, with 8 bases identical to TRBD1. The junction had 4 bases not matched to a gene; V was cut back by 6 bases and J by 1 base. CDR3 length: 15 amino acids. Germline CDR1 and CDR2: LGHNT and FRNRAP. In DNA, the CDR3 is TGTGCTAGTGGAACCGACAGGGGGAACACCGGGGAGCTGTTTTTT. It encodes CASGTDRGNTGELFF.

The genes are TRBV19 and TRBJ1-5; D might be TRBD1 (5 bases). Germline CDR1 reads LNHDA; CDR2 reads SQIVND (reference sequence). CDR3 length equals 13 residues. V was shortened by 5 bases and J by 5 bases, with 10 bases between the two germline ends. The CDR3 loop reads CASSLRGDQPQHF. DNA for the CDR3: TGTGCCAGTAGTCTGAGGGGCGATCAGCCCCAGCATTTT.